The source of this T cell receptor (beta chain) is a study of cytomegalovirus exposure and HLA in healthy donors. This clone has more than one count but fewer than ten. What it binds is unknown. The CDR3 totals 12 residues. V trimming: 7 bases; J trimming: 12 bases; junction bases outside the gene matches: 9. The germline gives CDR1 MNHNS, CDR2 SASEGT. Regarding the study as a whole: 87-base-pair reads could not separate some V segments, including TRBV6-2 and TRBV6-3.

The PCR made use of 60 Vbeta and 13 Jbeta primers. The assay was immunoSEQ multiplex PCR, and TCRdb's table has in-frame clones only and misses some. The sample has about 160,000 clones; approximately 88% are singletons. The J gene is TRBJ1-1, the V gene TRBV6-1, with TRBD1 identical over 9 bases. The specimen was PBMCs. The TCR sequence derives from a boy aged 2 to 9 in good health and CMV-seronegative. The CDR3 is CASIIGTGRSFF. The CDR3, as DNA: TGTGCCAGCATCATAGGGACAGGGAGATCTTTCTTT.